Presented here are 13 T cell receptor beta chains from one specimen sequenced in a study of T cell changes during pregnancy in multiple sclerosis. Sequenced by immunoSEQ multiplex PCR; TCRdb stores in-frame clones only, minus some. The sample records 45,000 to 55,000 clones, approximately 90% being singletons. Sequencing used CD4+ T cells from peripheral blood mononuclear cells, obtained after pregnancy. All receptors derive from a female donor in good health, enrolled as a control in a pregnancy study.

Comments on this clone: At one boundary the junction diverges from the germline segment, which might be a read error. The rearrangement uses TRBV2 and TRBJ1-5; TRBD1 might be the D (5 bases). Germline values: CDR1 SNHLY, CDR2 FYNNEI. This CDR3 contains 14 residues. CDR3 amino acids: CASSLRGSNQPQHF. The CDR3 bases are TGTGCCAGCAGTCTCCGGGGGAGCAACCAGCCCCAGCATTTT.

In its sample, this clone was seen a few times. The chain joins TRBV7-8 to TRBJ1-5, with D tentatively TRBD1 (6 bases). V shed 4 bases and J shed 3 bases, with 10 bases lying between them. CDR1 is SGHVS and CDR2 is FQNEAQ in the germline V gene. This CDR3 contains 14 residues. CDR3 sequence reads: CASSSNRDNQPQHF. The CDR3 bases are TGTGCCAGCAGCTCCAACAGGGACAATCAGCCCCAGCATTTT.

This clone was observed once. J is TRBJ1-4 and V is TRBV7-8; D is undetermined. The CDR3 length is 15 residues. Germline V gives CDR1 SGHVS, CDR2 FQNEAQ. The V end was cut by 5 bases, the J end by 0 bases, with 10 bases between. For the CDR3, the DNA is TGTGCCAGCAGCCTATTCAGCGCAACTAATGAAAAACTGTTTTTT. Protein sequence: CASSLFSATNEKLFF.

CDR3 coding DNA: TGTGCCAGCAGCTTAAGGACTAGCACAGATACGCAGTATTTT. This gives the protein CASSLRTSTDTQYF. The V and J genes are TRBV13 and TRBJ2-3; weak D call: TRBD2 (5 bases). The CDR3 has 14 amino acids. V was clipped by 2 bases and J by 0 bases, with 6 bases between them. Germline CDR1 is PRHDT and CDR2 is FYEKMQ (reference sequence).

This chain uses TRBV5-8 with TRBJ1-6; the D gene is possibly TRBD1 (5 bases). V was shortened by 4 bases and J by 10 bases, with 15 bases between the two germline ends. The CDR3 is 14 residues long. Per the germline V gene, CDR1 is SGHTS and CDR2 is YDEGEE. CDR3 DNA sequence: TGTGCCAGCAGCCGCGTGATGGGGCTCTCACCCCTCCACTTT. As protein: CASSRVMGLSPLHF.

The CDR3 protein is CASRGQGGGYGYTF. DNA for the CDR3: TGTGCCAGCAGAGGACAGGGTGGGGGCTATGGCTACACCTTC. The rearrangement links TRBV6-6 to TRBJ1-2, with TRBD1 matching 8 bases. This CDR3 is built from 14 residues. The V segment lost 6 bases and the J segment 4 bases; nucleotides outside the gene matches: 7. From germline, CDR1 is MNHNY and CDR2 SVGAGI (reference sequence).

The J gene is TRBJ1-1, the V gene TRBV7-3, with D hard to call. Germline V CDR1 and CDR2: SGHTA, FQGTGA. This CDR3 is built from 13 residues. The germline V and J ends were trimmed by 1 base and 4 bases, with 7 bases remaining between them. The CDR3 sequence is CASSLMRGTEAFF. The CDR3, as DNA: TGTGCCAGCAGCTTAATGCGGGGCACTGAAGCTTTCTTT.

V and J are TRBV5-1 and TRBJ1-1; D not resolved. Trimming stripped 0 bases from V and 1 base from J, with 7 bases between. The CDR3 covers 14 residues. Germline CDR1 is SGHRS and CDR2 is YFSETQ. This CDR3 reads CASSLGQSNTEAFF. CDR3 coding DNA: TGCGCCAGCAGCTTGGGCCAGTCGAACACTGAAGCTTTCTTT. Together with reference TRBV5-1 and TRBJ1-1, the CDR3 gives the full variable domain: KAGVTQTPRYLIKTRGQQVTLSCSPISGHRSVSWYQQTPGQGLQFLFEYFSETQRNKGNFPGRFSGRQFSNSRSEMNVSTLELGDSALYLCASSLGQSNTEAFFGQGTRLTVV.

V is TRBV21-1 and J is TRBJ1-5; TRBD1 was called by the table and not checked on the DNA. TRBV21-1 is deemed a pseudogene. The CDR3 totals 15 residues. CDR3 coding DNA: TGTGCCAGCAGCAAAGCGCGGACACCGACTCAGCCCCAGCATTTT. It specifies CASSKARTPTQPQHF.

The rearrangement links TRBV5-1 to TRBJ2-7, with D possibly being TRBD1 (5 bases). This CDR3 is built from 13 residues. V gave up 0 bases and J gave up 4 bases, with 8 bases separating them. Germline CDR1 SGHRS, CDR2 YFSETQ. As DNA, the CDR3 is TGCGCCAGCAGCTTGGACAGGTCATACGAGCAGTACTTC. Amino acid sequence: CASSLDRSYEQYF.

This clone has more than one count but fewer than ten. For the CDR3, the DNA is TGTGCTAGTGGTTCCGGACAGGGTAATTCACCCCTCCACTTT. This translates into CASGSGQGNSPLHF. The rearrangement uses TRBV12-5 and TRBJ1-6, with 8 bases fitting TRBD1. Germline lookup yields CDR1 LGHNT and CDR2 FRNRAP. CDR3 size: 14 residues. V lost 4 bases, J lost 6 bases, and 2 bases stayed unmatched.

This chain joins TRBV14 and TRBJ1-3, with D tentatively TRBD1 (6 bases). This CDR3 is built from 15 residues. The ends were cut back, 2 bases at V and 0 bases at J, with 8 bases in the middle. Germline CDR1 and CDR2: SGHDN and FVKESK. This CDR3 is CASSQYRASGNTIYF. As DNA, the CDR3 is TGTGCCAGCAGCCAATACAGGGCCTCTGGAAACACCATATATTTT.

The chain combines TRBV29-1 with TRBJ1-1; possible D gene TRBD1, 5 bases. The germline V gene has CDR1 SQVTM and CDR2 ANQGSEA. Between the trimmed V and J ends, which lost 6 bases and 5 bases, there was a span of 13 bases. The CDR3 sequence is 12 residues long. Here the CDR3 DNA reads TGCAGCGTAGCTAATCGGGGGACTGAAGCTTTCTTT. Residues: CSVANRGTEAFF.